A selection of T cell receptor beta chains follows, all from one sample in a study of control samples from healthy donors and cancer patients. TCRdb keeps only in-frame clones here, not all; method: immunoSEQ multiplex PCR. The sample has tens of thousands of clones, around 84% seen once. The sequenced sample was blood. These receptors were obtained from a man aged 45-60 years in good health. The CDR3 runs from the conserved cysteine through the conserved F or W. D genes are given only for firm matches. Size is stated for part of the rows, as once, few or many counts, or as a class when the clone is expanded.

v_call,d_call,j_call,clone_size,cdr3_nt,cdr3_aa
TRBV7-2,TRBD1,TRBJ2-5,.,TGTGCCAGCAGCTCGACAGGACAGGGGGGTGAGACCCAGTACTTC,CASSSTGQGGETQYF
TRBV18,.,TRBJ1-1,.,TGTGCCAGCTCACTTAACGGGGTGGTGAACACTGAAGCTTTCTTT,CASSLNGVVNTEAFF
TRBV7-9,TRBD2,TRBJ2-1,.,TGTGCCAGCAGCTCCGGACTAGTTACTTCCAATGAGCAGTTCTTC,CASSSGLVTSNEQFF
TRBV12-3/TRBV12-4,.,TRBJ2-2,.,TGTGCCAGCAGTTTTCCCGGGGAGCTGTTTTTT,CASSFPGELFF
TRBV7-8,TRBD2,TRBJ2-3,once,TGTGCCAGCAGCTTAGGGGGTAGCGGGAGTCGTACAGATACGCAGTATTTT,CASSLGGSGSRTDTQYF
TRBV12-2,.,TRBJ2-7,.,TGTGCAAGTCGCTTAAATCGTGAGCCCCACGAGCAGTACTTC,CASRLNREPHEQYF
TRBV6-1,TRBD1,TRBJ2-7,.,TGTGCCAGCAATGAAGGGGACAGCCTAACCTACGAGCAGTACTTC,CASNEGDSLTYEQYF
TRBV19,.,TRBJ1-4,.,TGTGCCAGTAGTATAGTTGGCAGGGAAAAACTGTTTTTT,CASSIVGREKLFF
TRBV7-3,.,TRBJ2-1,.,TGTGCCAGCAGCGACTGGACCGCGAGCTCCTACAATGAGCAGTTCTTC,CASSDWTASSYNEQFF
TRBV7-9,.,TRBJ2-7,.,TGTGCCAGCAGCTGGGAGAGCTCCTACGAGCAGTACTTC,CASSWESSYEQYF
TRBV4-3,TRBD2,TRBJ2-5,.,TGCGCCAGCAGCCCAGAGCGGGGGCGGCTCAAAGAGACCCAGTACTTC,CASSPERGRLKETQYF
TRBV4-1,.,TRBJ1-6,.,TGCGCCAGCAGCCAAGAGATAGGGCAGGGGTCACCCCTCCACTTT,CASSQEIGQGSPLHF
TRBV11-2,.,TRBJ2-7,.,TGTGCCAGCAGCTTAGCGGGGGTCGGGACCGACGAGCAGTACTTC,CASSLAGVGTDEQYF
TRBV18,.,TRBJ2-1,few,TGTGCCAGCTCACCTATGATGACAGGTGACGGTGAGCAGTTCTTC,CASSPMMTGDGEQFF
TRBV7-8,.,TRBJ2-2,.,TGTGCCAGCAGCTTAGGGACGGCGAACACCGGGGAGCTGTTTTTT,CASSLGTANTGELFF
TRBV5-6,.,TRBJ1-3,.,TGTGCCAGCAGCTTCCTCGCTGGAAACACCATATATTTT,CASSFLAGNTIYF
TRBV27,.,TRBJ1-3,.,TGTGCCAGCAGTTTTATTCGGGACATACTCTTACACTCTGGAAACACCATATATTTT,CASSFIRDILLHSGNTIYF
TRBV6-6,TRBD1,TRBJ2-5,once,TGTGCCAGCAGTTACTCGGGACAGGGGAAAGAGACCCAGTACTTC,CASSYSGQGKETQYF
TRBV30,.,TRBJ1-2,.,TGTGCCTGGAGCTTAGTATGGGAGGGCCTACGATATGGCTACACCTTC,CAWSLVWEGLRYGYTF
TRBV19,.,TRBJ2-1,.,TGTGCCAGTAGCGGGGAGACTTGGGCCTACAATGAGCAGTTCTTC,CASSGETWAYNEQFF
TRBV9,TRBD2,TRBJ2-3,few,TGTGCCAGCAGCCTTCGACTAGCGGGGGGCACAGATACGCAGTATTTT,CASSLRLAGGTDTQYF
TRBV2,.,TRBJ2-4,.,TGTGCCAGCCGACCCTTCGACACTCTAGCCAAAAACATTCAGTACTTC,CASRPFDTLAKNIQYF
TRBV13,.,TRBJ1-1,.,TGTGCCAGCAGCTTAGAACGGGGGCTGAACACTGAAGCTTTCTTT,CASSLERGLNTEAFF
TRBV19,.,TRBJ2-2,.,TGTGCCAGTAGTATAGTTGTGGGGCACACCGGGGAGCTGTTTTTT,CASSIVVGHTGELFF
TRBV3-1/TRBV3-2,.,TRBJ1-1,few,TGTGCCAGCAGCCAAAGGGGGATGAACACTGAAGCTTTCTTT,CASSQRGMNTEAFF
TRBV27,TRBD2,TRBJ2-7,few,TGTGCCAGCAGTTTAGGCGGGAGGAACTACGAGCAGTACTTC,CASSLGGRNYEQYF
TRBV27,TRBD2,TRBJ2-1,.,TGTGCCAGCAGTCACGGGACTAGCGGGAGTTCCTACAATGAGCAGTTCTTC,CASSHGTSGSSYNEQFF